This TCR beta chain is from a study of cytomegalovirus exposure and HLA in healthy donors. Whole-study results and caveats: Later analysis identified a missense DCLRE1C variant that was linked to TCR beta V- and J-gene trimming. In a later analysis, TCR association rates varied by HLA locus: DRB1 most, HLA-C fewest. TCR beta V segments were, for the most part, productive about 90% or about 30% of the time in an earlier analysis.

Vbeta (60) and Jbeta (13) primers were used in the PCR. Generated by immunoSEQ multiplex PCR, the TCRdb table keeps only in-frame clones and is missing some. Here the sample spans more than 110,000 clones, less than 80% being singletons. The V gene end was trimmed by 7 bases and the J gene end by 6 bases; junction bases not matched to a gene: 7. The CDR3 runs 14 residues. The germline CDR1 and CDR2 sequences are MNHNS and SASEGT. Concerning this clone: Its antigen is as yet unknown.

The chain links TRBV6-1 to TRBJ2-1; 9 bases are shared with TRBD1. The sequence was obtained from a woman in her 50s in good health and CMV-seropositive. The sequencing sample was made of PBMCs. The CDR3 region is CASNLRDRANEQFF. Here the CDR3 DNA reads TGTGCCAGCAATCTCCGGGACAGGGCCAATGAGCAGTTCTTC.